A single sample is the source of the 6 T cell receptor beta chains below, sequenced in a study of blood T cell repertoires in COVID-19. TCRdb keeps only in-frame clones here, not all; method: immunoSEQ multiplex PCR. The repertoire holds under 100,000 clones, with about 82% as singletons. The sample consisted of peripheral blood. The source is a woman in her sixties or seventies with active or convalescent COVID-19.

The V and J genes are TRBV4-3 and TRBJ1-1; no reliable D call. This CDR3 contains 14 residues. Deletions cut 0 bases from V and 2 bases from J, with 7 bases between. Germline CDR1 is LGHNA and CDR2 is YSLEER. CDR3 DNA: TGCGCCAGCAGCCAAGATCTCCCCAACACTGAAGCTTTCTTT. Protein: CASSQDLPNTEAFF.

The chain carries TRBV5-1 and TRBJ2-3; D is uncertain. The V end was cut by 2 bases, the J end by 5 bases, with 21 bases between. The V gene's germline CDR1 is SGHRS and CDR2 YFSETQ. CDR3 length: 17 amino acids. CDR3 in amino acids: CASSLQNTLEDLDTQYF. CDR3 in DNA: TGCGCCAGCAGCTTACAGAACACACTGGAAGATTTAGATACGCAGTATTTT.

The chain links TRBV18 to TRBJ1-3, with TRBD1 identical over 9 bases. Germline CDR1 is KGHSH and CDR2 is LQKENI. This CDR3 comprises 13 residues. Trimming cost V 1 base and J 11 bases; bases outside gene matches: 3. CDR3: CASSPRTGDPIYF. CDR3 bases: TGTGCCAGCTCACCACGGACAGGGGACCCCATATATTTT. The variable domain in full, completed from reference TRBV18 and TRBJ1-3, reads NAGVMQNPRHLVRRRGQEARLRCSPMKGHSHVYWYRQLPEEGLKFMVYLQKENIIDESGMPKERFSAEFPKEGPSILRIQQVVRGDSAAYFCASSPRTGDPIYFGEGSWLTVV.

The chain uses TRBV20-1 and TRBJ1-1, with D perhaps TRBD1 (5 bases). Germline V gene lookup returns CDR1 DFQATT and CDR2 SNEGSKA (reference sequence). The CDR3 is 11 amino acids. Trimming left V 6 bases short and J 12 bases short, with 17 bases between. The CDR3 DNA reads as TGCAGTGCAAGGATCGGGGGAACGACTTTCTTT. Translating it yields CSARIGGTTFF.

The chain joins TRBV18 to TRBJ1-6; 10 nucleotides align to TRBD1. With V trimmed by 1 base and J by 8 bases, 2 bases remained unmatched. CDR3 length equals 15 residues. Germline lookup yields CDR1 KGHSH and CDR2 LQKENI. The CDR3 reads CASSPLGTGDSPLHF. The CDR3 DNA reads as TGTGCCAGCTCACCACTCGGGACAGGGGATTCACCCCTCCACTTT.

The chain links TRBV2 to TRBJ1-4, with 7 positions matching TRBD1. J was trimmed by 14 bases and V by 6 bases; bases with no gene match: 12. This CDR3 spans 13 amino acids. Germline V lookup: CDR1 SNHLY, CDR2 FYNNEI. CDR3 sequence reads: CASRRGQSVVLFF. The CDR3 nucleotides are TGTGCCAGCAGGAGGGGACAGTCTGTTGTGCTGTTTTTT.